The next 3 T cell receptor beta chains were all read from a single sample in a study of primary melanoma T cells and metastatic recurrence. Sequencing was performed with immunoSEQ multiplex PCR; in TCRdb, only in-frame clones are kept and a portion is missing. The specimen's table records approximately 54 clones. Material for sequencing was melanoma tumor tissue. The receptors stem from a human donor with melanoma.

The chain couples TRBV11-3 to TRBJ2-7, with 12 nucleotides matching TRBD2. The CDR3 runs to 15 residues. Germline CDR1 SGHNT, CDR2 YENEEA. The V gene end was trimmed by 4 bases and the J gene end by 1 base; junction bases not matched to a gene: 2. Written as DNA, the CDR3 is TGTGCCAGCAGCTGGGGACTAGCGGGTTCCTACGAGCAGTACTTC. The encoded protein is CASSWGLAGSYEQYF.

The chain has TRBV6-8 and TRBJ1-3, with a possible D match to TRBD1 (5 bases). Germline-derived CDR1 and CDR2 are MNHGY and SAAAGT. Trimming removed 4 bases at V and 2 bases at J, with 9 bases between. The CDR3 consists of 14 residues. CDR3 protein: CASSSQTAGNTIYF. Written as DNA, the CDR3 is TGTGCCAGCAGTTCGCAGACAGCTGGAAACACCATATATTTT.

The CDR3 DNA is TGTGCCAGTAGTACTCAGTGGAACACTGAAGCTTTCTTT. Protein: CASSTQWNTEAFF. The gene calls are TRBV19 and TRBJ1-1; D remains ambiguous. The CDR3 is 13 residues long. Trimming pared 4 bases from V and 1 base from J, leaving 7 bases between. CDR1 is LNHDA, CDR2 SQIVND, per germline (reference sequence).